What follows are 15 T cell receptor beta chains derived from one specimen sequenced in a study of shared clonotypes between healthy human individuals. TCRdb keeps only in-frame clones here, not all; method: immunoSEQ multiplex PCR. The table records about a million clones, 60% to 80% of them present only once. Source material: memory CD4+ T cells from PBMCs. Subset of the sample: CD45RA-negative fraction. Receptors were obtained from a man aged 18 to 30 in good health. Some clones in this sample may be carry-over from other donors' samples.

The gene calls are TRBV4-1 and TRBJ2-5, with TRBD1 identical over 10 bases. V shed 3 bases, J shed 4 bases, and the junction held 2 bases outside the gene matches. Per germline, CDR1 MGHRA and CDR2 YSYEKL. The CDR3 covers 14 residues. CDR3 in amino acids: CASSHGQGGETQYF. As DNA, the CDR3 is TGCGCCAGCAGCCACGGACAGGGGGGAGAGACCCAGTACTTC.

The CDR3 loop reads CASSLNPPGGGYYGYTF. DNA for the CDR3: TGTGCCAGCAGCTTAAATCCACCAGGGGGCGGGTACTATGGCTACACCTTC. The chain employs TRBV7-3 and TRBJ1-2; TRBD1 matches 8 bases. Germline values: CDR1 SGHTA, CDR2 FQGTGA. Unmatched junction bases numbered 10, after V lost 1 base and J lost 3 bases. CDR3 length: 17 amino acids. Together with reference TRBV7-3 and TRBJ1-2, the CDR3 gives the full variable domain: GAGVSQTPSNKVTEKGKYVELRCDPISGHTALYWYRQSLGQGPEFLIYFQGTGAADDSGLPNDRFFAVRPEGSVSTLKIQRTERGDSAVYLCASSLNPPGGGYYGYTFGSGTRLTVV.

Note on this clone: This CDR3 is also generated by other DNA sequences in the sample. The gene calls are TRBV2 and TRBJ2-7; D call uncertain. This CDR3 is built from 10 residues. The germline V and J ends were trimmed by 5 bases and 3 bases, with 2 bases remaining between them. CDR1 is SNHLY and CDR2 is FYNNEI in the germline V gene. The CDR3 DNA follows: TGTGCCAGCAGTAACTACGAGCAGTACTTC. Translation gives CASSNYEQYF.

The chain recombines TRBV30 with TRBJ2-3; TRBD2 agrees at 8 bases. The junction had 11 bases not matched to a gene; V was cut back by 0 bases and J by 3 bases. CDR1 is GTSNPN, CDR2 SVGIG, per germline (reference sequence). The CDR3 consists of 17 residues. The chain's CDR3 is CAWSVGGTRVLTDTQYF. The CDR3 nucleotides are TGTGCCTGGAGTGTAGGGGGGACTAGAGTGTTGACAGATACGCAGTATTTT.

This clone occurred a few times. The CDR3 here is CASSLFQGNNQPQHF. The DNA of the CDR3 is TGCGCCAGCAGCTTGTTTCAGGGGAACAATCAGCCCCAGCATTTT. The chain links TRBV5-1 to TRBJ1-5, with D possibly being TRBD1 (6 bases). Germline lookup yields CDR1 SGHRS and CDR2 YFSETQ. The CDR3 loop spans 15 amino acids. V was cut by 1 base and J by 3 bases, with 11 bases left in between.

The chain has TRBV5-4 and TRBJ2-7; 7 bases fit TRBD2. CDR1 is SGHNT and CDR2 is YYREEE in the germline V gene (reference sequence). The CDR3 loop spans 14 amino acids. After removal of 4 bases from V and 0 bases from J, the junction contained 4 bases not matched to a gene. The CDR3: CASSLGGSSYEQYF. DNA of the CDR3: TGTGCCAGCAGCCTGGGAGGGAGCTCCTACGAGCAGTACTTC.

This clone came up once. V and J are TRBV19 and TRBJ2-5; 13 bases agree with TRBD2. The CDR3 runs to 16 residues. V lost 5 bases, J lost 5 bases, and 8 bases stayed unmatched. Germline lookup yields CDR1 LNHDA and CDR2 SQIVND (reference sequence). The CDR3 nucleotides read TGTGCCAGTAGTTCAAGGACTAGCGGGAGTTTTGAGACCCAGTACTTC. This sequence encodes CASSSRTSGSFETQYF.

The rearrangement uses TRBV7-2 and TRBJ1-5; D uncertain. The CDR3 consists of 15 residues. The germline gives CDR1 SGHTA, CDR2 FQGNSA. The V end was cut by 0 bases, the J end by 2 bases, with 8 bases between. CDR3 DNA: TGTGCCAGCAGCTTAGCGGGCCCTGGCAATCAGCCCCAGCATTTT. Its protein is CASSLAGPGNQPQHF.

Turning to this clone: Just one base apart from a much larger clone, this may be a read error. This chain links TRBV7-2 with TRBJ2-5, with 8 bases fitting TRBD1. J lost 1 base, V lost 3 bases, and 1 base had no gene match. CDR1 is SGHTA, CDR2 FQGNSA, per germline. The CDR3 length is 14 residues. The CDR3 DNA sequence: TGTGCCAGCAGCTTCGGACAGGGCCAAGAGACCCAGTACTTC. Its protein product is CASSFGQGQETQYF. The full variable domain, its missing parts supplied by reference TRBV7-2 and TRBJ2-5, is GAGVSQSPSNKVTEKGKDVELRCDPISGHTALYWYRQSLGQGLEFLIYFQGNSAPDKSGLPSDRFSAERTGGSVSTLTIQRTQQEDSAVYLCASSFGQGQETQYFGPGTRLLVL.

The chain recombines TRBV19 with TRBJ1-5; weak D call: TRBD1 (6 bases). The length of the CDR3 is 15 residues. CDR1 is LNHDA and CDR2 is SQIVND in the germline V gene (reference sequence). With 6 bases removed from V and 1 base from J, the gap between germline ends came to 13 bases. CDR3 protein: CASREGGLSNQPQHF. The CDR3 DNA sequence: TGTGCCAGTAGGGAGGGGGGTTTAAGCAATCAGCCCCAGCATTTT.

A word on this clone: At one end, the junction sequence differs from germline, possibly due to a read error. This rearrangement joins TRBV6-1 to TRBJ1-5; D not certain. Germline loops: CDR1 MNHNS, CDR2 SASEGT. CDR3 length: 15 amino acids. The CDR3 sequence: CASTEDWAPNQPQHF. The CDR3 DNA reads TGTGCCAGCACTGAAGACTGGGCCCCCAATCAGCCCCAGCATTTT.

The chain carries TRBV4-2 and TRBJ1-1; weak D call: TRBD1 (5 bases). The V end was cut by 0 bases, the J end by 5 bases, with 13 bases between. The germline V gene has CDR1 LGHNA and CDR2 YNFKEQ. This CDR3 comprises 15 residues. CDR3 residues: CASSQDGGGDTEAFF. CDR3 in DNA: TGTGCCAGCAGCCAAGATGGTGGGGGGGATACTGAAGCTTTCTTT.

The genes are TRBV2 and TRBJ2-2; D not resolved. This CDR3 spans 13 amino acids. V was trimmed by 4 bases and J by 6 bases, leaving 9 bases between them. Looked up from germline, CDR1 is SNHLY and CDR2 is FYNNEI. The CDR3 DNA is TGTGCCAGCAGTGGTGTAGTGCCCGGGGAGCTGTTTTTT. Amino acids: CASSGVVPGELFF.

This chain connects TRBV9 to TRBJ2-4, with D hard to call. This CDR3 region has 16 residues. Germline assignment: CDR1 SGDLS and CDR2 YYNGEE. Trimming removed 4 bases from V and 2 bases from J, with 16 bases in between. Here the CDR3 reads CASSHELDWSKNIQYF. As DNA, the CDR3 is TGTGCCAGCAGCCATGAGCTAGACTGGTCCAAAAACATTCAGTACTTC.

This clone is a singleton in its sample. This rearrangement joins TRBV6-5 to TRBJ1-1; weak D call: TRBD1 (5 bases). Per the germline V gene, CDR1 is MNHEY and CDR2 is SVGAGI. The ends were cut back, 5 bases at V and 1 base at J, with 11 bases in the middle. The CDR3 is made up of 14 amino acids. The CDR3: CASSRQTGNTEAFF. CDR3 in DNA: TGTGCCAGCAGTCGTCAAACAGGGAACACTGAAGCTTTCTTT.